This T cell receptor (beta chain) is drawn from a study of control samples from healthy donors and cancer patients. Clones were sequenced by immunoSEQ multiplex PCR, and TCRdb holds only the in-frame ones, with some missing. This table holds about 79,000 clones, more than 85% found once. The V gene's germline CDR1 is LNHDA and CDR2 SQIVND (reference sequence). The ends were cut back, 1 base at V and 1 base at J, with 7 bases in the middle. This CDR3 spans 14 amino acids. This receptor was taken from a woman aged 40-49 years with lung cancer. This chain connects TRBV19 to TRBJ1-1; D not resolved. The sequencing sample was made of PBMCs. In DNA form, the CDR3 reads TGTGCCAGTAGTATAGTTACAGAGAACACTGAAGCTTTCTTT. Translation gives CASSIVTENTEAFF.